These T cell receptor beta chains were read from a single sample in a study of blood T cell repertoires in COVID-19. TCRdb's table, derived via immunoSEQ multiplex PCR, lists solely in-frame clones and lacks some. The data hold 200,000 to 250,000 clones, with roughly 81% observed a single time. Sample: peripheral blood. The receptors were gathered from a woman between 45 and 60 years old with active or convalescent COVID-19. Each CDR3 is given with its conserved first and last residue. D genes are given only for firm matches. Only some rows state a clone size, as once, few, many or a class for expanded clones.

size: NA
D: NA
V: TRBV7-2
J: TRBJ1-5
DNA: TGTGCCAGCAGCTTAAACAGCCTTAATCAGCCCCAGCATTTT
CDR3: CASSLNSLNQPQHF

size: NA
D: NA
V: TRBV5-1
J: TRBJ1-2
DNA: TGCGCCAGCAGCGAACAGAGAGCTAACTATGGCTACACCTTC
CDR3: CASSEQRANYGYTF

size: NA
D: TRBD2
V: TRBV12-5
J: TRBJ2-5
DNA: TGTGCTAGTGGGTCAAGCGGGAGCTTGGAGACCCAGTACTTC
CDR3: CASGSSGSLETQYF

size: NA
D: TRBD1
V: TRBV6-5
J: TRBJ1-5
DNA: TGTGCCAGCAGTTTGGACAGGGCCCAGCCCCAGCATTTT
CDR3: CASSLDRAQPQHF

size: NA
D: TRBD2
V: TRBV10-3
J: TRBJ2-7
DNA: TGTGCCATCAGGGGGAGGGGCGAGGAGCAGTACTTC
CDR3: CAIRGRGEEQYF

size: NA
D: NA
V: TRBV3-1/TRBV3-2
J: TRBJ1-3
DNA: TGTGCCAGCTCCCTCAGGGTTTCAGGAAACACCATATATTTT
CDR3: CASSLRVSGNTIYF

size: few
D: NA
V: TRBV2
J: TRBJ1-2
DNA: TGTGCCACAGCAGGGCAGGGGCTGGTTTATGGCTACACCTTC
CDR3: CATAGQGLVYGYTF

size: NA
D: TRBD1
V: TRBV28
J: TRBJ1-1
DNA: TGTGCCAGCAGTTCCCCCCCCGGACAGGGCAACTCTGGCACTGAAGCTTTCTTT
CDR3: CASSSPPGQGNSGTEAFF

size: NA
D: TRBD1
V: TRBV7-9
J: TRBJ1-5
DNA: TGTGCCAGCAGCTTAACTGGGGACAGATATCAGCCCCAGCATTTT
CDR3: CASSLTGDRYQPQHF

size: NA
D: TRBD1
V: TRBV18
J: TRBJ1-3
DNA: TGTGCCAGCTCACAGATCGGGACAGCCGGAGGATCTGGAAACACCATATATTTT
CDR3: CASSQIGTAGGSGNTIYF

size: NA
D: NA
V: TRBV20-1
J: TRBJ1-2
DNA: TGCAGTGCTAGGGGGCAGTATGGCTACACCTTC
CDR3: CSARGQYGYTF

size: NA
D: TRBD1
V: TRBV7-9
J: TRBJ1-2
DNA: TGTGCCAGCAGCCCTGGACAGGGTAACTATGGCTACACCTTC
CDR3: CASSPGQGNYGYTF

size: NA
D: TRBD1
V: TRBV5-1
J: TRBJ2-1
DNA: TGCGCCAGCAGCCGCACATCGGGACAGGTCACCCCCCACAATGAGCAGTTCTTC
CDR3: CASSRTSGQVTPHNEQFF

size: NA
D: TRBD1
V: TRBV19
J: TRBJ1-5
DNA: TGTGCCAGTAGTTCCCGGGACAGATCGGGTCAGCCCCAGCATTTT
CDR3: CASSSRDRSGQPQHF

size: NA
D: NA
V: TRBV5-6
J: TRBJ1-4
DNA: TGTGCCAGCAGCTTGGTTACGGGGGGCTCTAATGAAAAACTGTTTTTT
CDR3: CASSLVTGGSNEKLFF

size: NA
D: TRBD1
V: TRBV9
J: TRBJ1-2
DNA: TGTGCCAGCAGCTACACCCTTCGGGGACAGGGCCCTAGCGACTATGGCTACACCTTC
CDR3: CASSYTLRGQGPSDYGYTF

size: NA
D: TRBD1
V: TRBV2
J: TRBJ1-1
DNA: TGTGCCAGCAGCCCAGCACAGGGGGCGAACACTGAAGCTTTCTTT
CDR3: CASSPAQGANTEAFF

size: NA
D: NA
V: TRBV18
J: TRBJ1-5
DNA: TGTGCCAGCTCACCCCCTAAACAGCCCCAGCATTTT
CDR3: CASSPPKQPQHF

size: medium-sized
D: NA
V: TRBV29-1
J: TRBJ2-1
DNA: TGCAGCGTTGAATGGCGGGGAAATAAGAATGAGCAGTTCTTC
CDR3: CSVEWRGNKNEQFF

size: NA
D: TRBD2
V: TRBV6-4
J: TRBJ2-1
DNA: TGTGCCAGCAGTGATGACGGGGGGTCCTACAATGAGCAGTTCTTC
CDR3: CASSDDGGSYNEQFF

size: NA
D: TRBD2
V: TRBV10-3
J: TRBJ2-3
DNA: TGTGCCATTGGACTAGCCTTTAGCACAGATACGCAGTATTTT
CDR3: CAIGLAFSTDTQYF

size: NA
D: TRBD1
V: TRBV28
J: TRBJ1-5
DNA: TGTGCCAGCACCCTTACAGGGGTCCCTAGGGGTAAGCCCCAGCATTTT
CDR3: CASTLTGVPRGKPQHF

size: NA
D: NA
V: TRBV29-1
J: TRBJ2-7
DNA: TGCAGCGTTGGACTGACTTACGAGCAGTACTTC
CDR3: CSVGLTYEQYF

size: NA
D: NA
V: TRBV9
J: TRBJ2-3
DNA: TGTGCCAGCAGCGTAACTAGAACAGATACGCAGTATTTT
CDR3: CASSVTRTDTQYF

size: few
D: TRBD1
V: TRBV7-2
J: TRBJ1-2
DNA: TGTGCCAGCAGCTGGGGGACAGGGGGCGGTTCACCTGGCTACACCTTC
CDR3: CASSWGTGGGSPGYTF

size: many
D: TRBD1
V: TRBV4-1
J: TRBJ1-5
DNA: TGCGCCAGCAGCCAAATTACAGGGGGAAGCAATCAGCCCCAGCATTTT
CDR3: CASSQITGGSNQPQHF

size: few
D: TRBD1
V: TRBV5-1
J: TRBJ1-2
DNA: TGCGCCAGCAGCCCGGACAGGGGGCCTGGCTACACCTTC
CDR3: CASSPDRGPGYTF

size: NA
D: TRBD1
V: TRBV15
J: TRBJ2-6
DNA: TGTGCCACCAGCACCGTGACAGGGCTAAGCTCTGGGGCCAACGTCCTGACTTTC
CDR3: CATSTVTGLSSGANVLTF

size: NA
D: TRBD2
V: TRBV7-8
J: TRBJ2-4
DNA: TGTGCCAGCAGCTTAGCGGCGGGGGTACTAGCCAAAAACATTCAGTACTTC
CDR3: CASSLAAGVLAKNIQYF

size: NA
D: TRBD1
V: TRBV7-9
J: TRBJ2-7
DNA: TGTGCCAGCAGCCAAGGGGGCCATCTGATTCAGTACTTC
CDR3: CASSQGGHLIQYF

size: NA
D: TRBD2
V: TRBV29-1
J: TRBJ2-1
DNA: TGCAGCGTCTCCGCCACACTAGCGGGAGACCACAATGAGCAGTTCTTC
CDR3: CSVSATLAGDHNEQFF

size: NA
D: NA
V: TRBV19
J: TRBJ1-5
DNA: TGTGCCAGTAGTCTCTGGGAGGGTAGCAATCAGCCCCAGCATTTT
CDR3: CASSLWEGSNQPQHF

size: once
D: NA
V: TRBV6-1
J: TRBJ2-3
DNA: TGTGCCAGCAGTGAACAGACAGATACGCAGTATTTT
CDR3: CASSEQTDTQYF

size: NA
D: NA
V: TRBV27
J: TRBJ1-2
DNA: TGTGCCAGCAGTTTAGACGGGGGGCCGTATGGCTACACCTTC
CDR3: CASSLDGGPYGYTF

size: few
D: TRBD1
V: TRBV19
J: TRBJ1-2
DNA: TGTGCCAGTAGTATCGAAAGGGGGCGCGCTGGCTACACCTTC
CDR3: CASSIERGRAGYTF

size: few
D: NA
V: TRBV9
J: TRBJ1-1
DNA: TGTGCCAGCAGCCCTCGGCCAGTCAGGGACACTGAAGCTTTCTTT
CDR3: CASSPRPVRDTEAFF

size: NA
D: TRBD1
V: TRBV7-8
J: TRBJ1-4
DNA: TGTGCCAGCAGCTTAACTGGACAGGGGAATGAAAAACTGTTTTTT
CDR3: CASSLTGQGNEKLFF

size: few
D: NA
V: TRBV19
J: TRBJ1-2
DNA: TGTGCCAGTGCGCCGGTGGGGGGGCACGGCTACACCTTC
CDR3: CASAPVGGHGYTF

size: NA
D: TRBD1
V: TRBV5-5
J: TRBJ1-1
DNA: TGTGCCAGCAGCAGCGGGACAGGGGGCACTGAAGCTTTCTTT
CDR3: CASSSGTGGTEAFF

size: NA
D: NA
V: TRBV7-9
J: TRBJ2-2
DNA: TGTGCCAGCAGCTTAGCACAGGGTCTCGGGGAGCTGTTTTTT
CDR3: CASSLAQGLGELFF

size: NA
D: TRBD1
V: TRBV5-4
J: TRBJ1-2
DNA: TGTGCCAGCAGCTTAGGACAGGGGGGAGGCTACACCTTC
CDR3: CASSLGQGGGYTF

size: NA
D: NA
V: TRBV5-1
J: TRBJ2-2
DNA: TGCGCCAGCAGGGAAGCGGCGAACACCGGGGAGCTGTTTTTT
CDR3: CASREAANTGELFF

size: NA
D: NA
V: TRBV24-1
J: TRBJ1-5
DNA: TGTGCCAAGAGGGCGGTGAATCAGCCCCAGCATTTT
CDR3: CAKRAVNQPQHF

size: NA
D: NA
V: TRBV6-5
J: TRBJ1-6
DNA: TGTGCCAGCAGTTACTCATCTTATTCACCCCTCCACTTT
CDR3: CASSYSSYSPLHF

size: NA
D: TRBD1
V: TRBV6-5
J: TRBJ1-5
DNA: TGTGCCAGCACAGGACAGGGGGCAATCAATCAGCCCCAGCATTTT
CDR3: CASTGQGAINQPQHF

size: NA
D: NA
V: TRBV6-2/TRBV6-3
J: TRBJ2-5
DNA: TGTGCCAGCAGTTACTCCTGGCAGACCCAGTACTTC
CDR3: CASSYSWQTQYF

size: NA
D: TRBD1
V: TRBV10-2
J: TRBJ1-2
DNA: TGCGCCAGCAAAGGGGGCCCTAACTATGGCTACACCTTC
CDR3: CASKGGPNYGYTF

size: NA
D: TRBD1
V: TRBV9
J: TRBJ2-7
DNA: TGTGCCAGCAGTCAAGATGGGACAGACCGCGAGCAGTACTTC
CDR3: CASSQDGTDREQYF

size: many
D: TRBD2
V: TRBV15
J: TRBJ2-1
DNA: TGTGCCACCAGCGGGACTAGCGGCTCCTACAATGAGCAGTTCTTC
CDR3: CATSGTSGSYNEQFF

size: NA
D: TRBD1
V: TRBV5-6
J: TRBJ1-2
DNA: TGTGCCAGCAGTTATACAGGGGCCTATGGCTACACCTTC
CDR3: CASSYTGAYGYTF

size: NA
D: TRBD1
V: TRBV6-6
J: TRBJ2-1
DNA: TGTGCCAGCACTAACGGGGGACAGGGCAATATGTATGAGCAGTTCTTC
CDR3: CASTNGGQGNMYEQFF

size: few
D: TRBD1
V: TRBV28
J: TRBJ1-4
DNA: TGTGCCAGCAGGACCGGGACAGGGACTGAAAAACTGTTTTTT
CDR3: CASRTGTGTEKLFF

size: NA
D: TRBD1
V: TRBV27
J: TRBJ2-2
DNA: TGTGCCAGCAGTCCCCCCCCGGACAGGGCGCGGACCGGGGAGCTGTTTTTT
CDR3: CASSPPPDRARTGELFF

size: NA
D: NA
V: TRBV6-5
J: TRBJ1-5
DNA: TGTGCCAGCAGCCCGCGGGGGGGTTACCAGCCCCAGCATTTT
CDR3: CASSPRGGYQPQHF

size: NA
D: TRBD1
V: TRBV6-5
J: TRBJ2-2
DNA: TGTGCCAGCCAGGGGGCGCGGAAAACCGGGGAGCTGTTTTTT
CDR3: CASQGARKTGELFF

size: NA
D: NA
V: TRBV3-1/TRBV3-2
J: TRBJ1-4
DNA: TGTGCCAGCAGCCCGGCAGACAGAAGCAATGAAAAACTGTTTTTT
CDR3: CASSPADRSNEKLFF

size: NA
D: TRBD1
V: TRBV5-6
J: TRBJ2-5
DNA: TGTGCCAGCAGCTCCAGGGGGTGGGAGACCCAGTACTTC
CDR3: CASSSRGWETQYF

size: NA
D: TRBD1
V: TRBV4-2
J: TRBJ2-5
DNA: TGTGCCAGCAGCCCCTGGGACAGGGCGGGCAGGACCCAGTACTTC
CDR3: CASSPWDRAGRTQYF

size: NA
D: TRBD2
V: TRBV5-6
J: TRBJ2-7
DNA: TGTGCCAGCAGCTTGGAGGCAGGACTAGCGGGAGTTTACGAGCAGTACTTC
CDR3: CASSLEAGLAGVYEQYF